Listed below are T cell receptor beta chains from one sample, sequenced in a study of control samples from healthy donors and cancer patients. Profiled with immunoSEQ multiplex PCR; TCRdb holds only in-frame clones, not every one. This table holds about 410,000 clones, approximately 90% found once. The sequenced sample was PBMCs. The receptors come from a man aged 40-49 years with head and neck cancer. CDR3s include the opening cysteine and the closing phenylalanine or tryptophan. The D gene is left open where the match is weak. The size field is filled for only some rows; it gives once, few, many or a size class.

>NA|TRBJ1-1|15|TRBV6-6|NA
CASRSKTGTPTEAFF
TGTGCCAGCAGATCAAAAACCGGGACCCCCACTGAAGCTTTCTTT
>NA|TRBJ2-3|17|TRBV4-2|TRBD1
CASREALLGQSTDTQYF
TGTGCCAGCAGGGAAGCCCTTTTGGGACAGAGCACAGATACGCAGTATTTT
>NA|TRBJ2-1|18|TRBV7-6|TRBD2
CASSLLLSGTSGRDEQFF
TGTGCCAGCAGCTTACTCTTATCGGGTACTAGCGGGAGAGATGAGCAGTTCTTC
>NA|TRBJ1-3|16|TRBV5-1|NA
CASSLVSGPQGNTIYF
TGCGCCAGCAGCTTGGTTTCGGGGCCGCAGGGAAACACCATATATTTT
>NA|TRBJ2-7|14|TRBV7-2|NA
CASSRAGISYEQYF
TGTGCCAGCAGTCGGGCAGGGATCTCCTACGAGCAGTACTTC
>NA|TRBJ2-7|13|TRBV18|NA
CASSPPALTEQYF
TGTGCCAGCTCACCACCGGCGCTCACCGAGCAGTACTTC
>NA|TRBJ2-7|15|TRBV28|TRBD1
CASSLRDRVAYEQYF
TGTGCCAGCAGTCTCCGGGACAGGGTCGCCTACGAGCAGTACTTC
>NA|TRBJ2-1|12|TRBV15|NA
CATSTLYNEQFF
TGTGCCACCAGCACCCTTTACAATGAGCAGTTCTTC
>once|TRBJ1-5|14|TRBV24-1|NA
CATKMPRYNQPQHF
TGTGCCACCAAAATGCCGAGGTACAATCAGCCCCAGCATTTT
>NA|TRBJ1-1|15|TRBV7-8|TRBD1
CASSEQGSLATEAFF
TGTGCCAGCAGCGAACAGGGGAGCTTAGCAACTGAAGCTTTCTTT
>NA|TRBJ2-7|15|TRBV18|TRBD2
CASSPSGGKVYEQYF
TGTGCCAGCTCACCATCGGGGGGGAAAGTCTACGAGCAGTACTTC
>NA|TRBJ2-1|16|TRBV11-2|NA
CASSPNGGVRVHEQFF
TGTGCCAGCAGCCCGAATGGGGGCGTTCGTGTCCATGAGCAGTTCTTC
>NA|TRBJ2-3|18|TRBV6-2/TRBV6-3|TRBD2
CASSYTDELAGGTDTQYF
TGTGCCAGCAGTTACACTGACGAACTAGCGGGGGGCACAGATACGCAGTATTTT
>NA|TRBJ2-7|16|TRBV10-3|TRBD1
CAISEAAETGSNEQYF
TGTGCCATCAGTGAGGCTGCCGAGACAGGGTCCAACGAGCAGTACTTC
>NA|TRBJ1-4|15|TRBV6-2/TRBV6-3|NA
CASSVPGRWNEKLFF
TGTGCCAGCAGTGTTCCGGGACGGTGGAATGAAAAACTGTTTTTT
>NA|TRBJ1-4|19|TRBV6-9|TRBD1
CASNFAGTGDDPTNEKLFF
TGTGCCAGCAACTTCGCCGGGACAGGGGACGATCCAACTAATGAAAAACTGTTTTTT
>NA|TRBJ1-1|13|TRBV3-1/TRBV3-2|NA
CASSQVPRTEAFF
TGTGCCAGCAGCCAAGTCCCCCGCACTGAAGCTTTCTTT
>NA|TRBJ1-3|17|TRBV15|NA
CATSREMRSRSGNTIYF
TGTGCCACCAGCAGAGAAATGAGGTCCCGCTCTGGAAACACCATATATTTT
>NA|TRBJ1-1|16|TRBV4-3|NA
CASSLGTVWTNTEAFF
TGCGCCAGCAGCCTAGGGACGGTTTGGACGAACACTGAAGCTTTCTTT
>NA|TRBJ2-1|16|TRBV28|NA
CASILSGGSSYNEQFF
TGTGCCAGCATCCTGAGTGGCGGAAGCTCCTACAATGAGCAGTTCTTC
>NA|TRBJ1-2|15|TRBV2|TRBD1
CASMRGDSPWDGYTF
TGTGCCAGCATGAGGGGGGACAGCCCGTGGGATGGCTACACCTTC
>NA|TRBJ1-5|16|TRBV27|NA
CASSLIPFEVTQPQHF
TGTGCCAGCAGTTTAATACCTTTCGAGGTCACGCAGCCCCAGCATTTT
>NA|TRBJ2-5|16|TRBV5-1|NA
CASTDSDFGHQKTQYF
TGCGCCAGCACGGACTCGGACTTTGGTCACCAGAAGACCCAGTACTTC
>NA|TRBJ1-2|14|TRBV7-9|NA
CASSLLGIYYGYTF
TGTGCCAGCAGCTTATTAGGGATCTACTATGGCTACACCTTC
>once|TRBJ2-3|18|TRBV9|TRBD2
CASSAGLAGVGSTDTQYF
TGTGCCAGCAGCGCGGGACTAGCGGGGGTTGGTTCCACAGATACGCAGTATTTT
>NA|TRBJ2-1|11|TRBV30|NA
CAWTDYNEQFF
TGTGCCTGGACAGATTACAATGAGCAGTTCTTC
>NA|TRBJ2-2|14|TRBV10-2|NA
CASSDRRDPGELFF
TGCGCCAGCAGTGATCGGAGGGACCCCGGGGAGCTGTTTTTT
>NA|TRBJ2-7|15|TRBV28|TRBD1
CASSPSGTGAYEQYF
TGTGCCAGCAGTCCATCCGGGACAGGGGCCTACGAGCAGTACTTC
>once|TRBJ2-7|14|TRBV19|TRBD2
CASSTRLAGDEQYF
TGTGCCAGTAGTACCCGACTAGCGGGAGACGAGCAGTACTTC
>few|TRBJ1-2|15|TRBV7-2|TRBD1
CASSPQRTGTYGYTF
TGTGCCAGCAGCCCCCAAAGGACAGGGACCTATGGCTACACCTTC
>NA|TRBJ2-7|16|TRBV11-2|NA
CASSLDGVAGPYEQYF
TGTGCCAGCAGCTTAGATGGGGTGGCGGGCCCCTACGAGCAGTACTTC
>NA|TRBJ1-1|13|TRBV4-2|NA
CASSQSRGTEAFF
TGTGCCAGCAGCCAATCGAGGGGCACTGAAGCTTTCTTT
>NA|TRBJ2-7|14|TRBV3-1/TRBV3-2|NA
CASKGGVSSYEQYF
TGTGCCTCCAAGGGCGGAGTGAGCTCCTACGAGCAGTACTTC
>NA|TRBJ1-5|19|TRBV12-5|TRBD1
CASGLDRQGGRMGNQPQHF
TGTGCTAGTGGTTTGGATCGACAGGGAGGACGGATGGGCAATCAGCCCCAGCATTTT
>NA|TRBJ1-5|12|TRBV20-1|NA
CSASPLNQPQHF
TGCAGTGCTAGTCCCCTCAATCAGCCCCAGCATTTT
>NA|TRBJ2-2|14|TRBV19|NA
CASSIESLGGELFF
TGTGCCAGTAGTATCGAGTCATTGGGCGGGGAGCTGTTTTTT
>NA|TRBJ1-2|14|TRBV10-3|NA
CAISEGALNYGYTF
TGTGCCATCAGTGAGGGGGCCTTGAACTATGGCTACACCTTC